These 3 T cell receptor beta chains share one sample of origin, sequenced in a study of T cell responses to AZD1222 COVID-19 vaccine listed by TCRdb under 2021. Read against the paper, the sample's time point label means: about 28 days (+/-7) after the second vaccine dose. This specimen's treatment or condition label, per the study, means: meningococcal conjugate vaccine given as trial control. The receptor library was made with the immunoSEQ multiplex PCR assay. TCRdb retrieved this table from immuneACCESS and kept in-frame rearrangements only. Not all clones are present; in checked studies, unresolved V genes account for under half, and no reason is known for the remainder. The sample data list approximately 210,000 clones, and 90% to 95% of these were observed just once. Of the sample, approximately 1.7% falls within the top ten clones. The sequences come from peripheral blood, collected 28 days after the second dose of the MenACWY control vaccine. All receptors derive from an adult who received the MenACWY meningococcal vaccine as a control.

The V and J genes are TRBV3-1 (or the pseudogene TRBV3-2) and TRBJ1-3; D unclear. CDR1 is LGHDT, CDR2 YNNKEL, per germline (reference sequence). Trimming cost V 1 base and J 4 bases, with 8 bases left between them. This CDR3 contains 14 residues. As DNA, the CDR3 is TGTGCCAGCAGCCAAGGAGGCAGGGGAAACACCATATATTTT. This sequence encodes CASSQGGRGNTIYF.

V gene TRBV30 combines with J gene TRBJ1-1; 7 bases map to TRBD1. This CDR3 is 13 amino acids long. J was trimmed by 1 base and V by 4 bases; bases with no gene match: 3. Germline V gene sequence: CDR1 GTSNPN, CDR2 SVGIG (reference sequence). Written as DNA, the CDR3 is TGTGCCTGGAAAGGGGGCTCGAACACTGAAGCTTTCTTT. It translates to CAWKGGSNTEAFF.

This chain uses TRBV18 with TRBJ1-6; the D is unclear. This CDR3 has 14 amino acids. Trimming left V 2 bases short and J 9 bases short, with 11 bases between. Germline-derived CDR1 and CDR2 are KGHSH and LQKENI. CDR3 region: CASSPSPTGSPLHF. The CDR3 nucleotides are TGTGCCAGCTCACCATCACCAACTGGTTCACCCCTCCACTTT.